This T cell receptor (beta chain) was recovered during a study of blood T cell repertoires in COVID-19. Trimming stripped 5 bases from V and 4 bases from J, with 11 bases between. The germline V gene encodes CDR1 SGHAT and CDR2 FQNNGV. This CDR3 comprises 13 residues. The method was immunoSEQ multiplex PCR; TCRdb's version includes in-frame clones alone and lacks a portion of them. The data contain fewer than 150,000 clones, roughly 80% of them singletons. The gene calls are TRBV11-2 and TRBJ1-1; TRBD1 is a possible D gene (6 bases). The sample comprised peripheral blood. This sequence originates from a human donor in a cohort sampled during active COVID-19. CDR3 loop: CASSKPGVTEAFF. The CDR3 bases are TGTGCCAGCAGCAAGCCAGGGGTCACTGAAGCTTTCTTT.